Listed below are T cell receptor beta chains from one sample, sequenced in a study of shared clonotypes between healthy human individuals. The protocol was immunoSEQ multiplex PCR, while the TCRdb copy is restricted to in-frame clones and leaves out a portion. Of millions of clones listed, more than 85% are singletons. The sequenced material came from naive CD8+ T cells from PBMCs. These receptors all stem from a young man in good health. Some clones in this sample may be carry-over from other donors' samples. Each CDR3 is given with its conserved first and last residue.

v_call	j_call	cdr3_aa
TRBV27	TRBJ1-1	CASSSEWGQGGTEAFF
TRBV7-2	TRBJ2-5	CASSFSETQYF
TRBV2	TRBJ2-1	CASRRDPQGYNEQFF
TRBV7-9	TRBJ1-2	CASSNSPKGYYGYTF
TRBV27	TRBJ2-7	CASSLPYEQYF
TRBV27	TRBJ2-1	CASSSIPGSSLWDEQFF
TRBV10-3	TRBJ1-1	CAISEGRGMNTEAFF
TRBV15	TRBJ1-1	CATRGGARASEAFF
TRBV27	TRBJ1-1	CASSLVAGTEAFF
TRBV19	TRBJ1-3	CASSIGESSGNTIYF
TRBV9	TRBJ1-2	CASSVVLGGRDGYTF
TRBV18	TRBJ2-7	CASSPLVGGGPPYEQYF
TRBV27	TRBJ2-4	CASSYRRAKNIQYF
TRBV19	TRBJ2-7	CASSIMSRSYEQYF
TRBV5-6	TRBJ1-4	CASSQQGANEKLFF
TRBV10-3	TRBJ2-3	CAIRREYSTDTQYF
TRBV6-4	TRBJ1-1	CASSPNRVGSTEAFF
TRBV27	TRBJ2-2	CASSLWGGELFF
TRBV9	TRBJ2-5	CASTTYAGVGETQYF
TRBV7-9	TRBJ2-1	CASSPRDSSGPGRGEQFF
TRBV7-6	TRBJ2-1	CASRPDGTRDNEQFF
TRBV13	TRBJ2-7	CASSWGGGSYEQYF